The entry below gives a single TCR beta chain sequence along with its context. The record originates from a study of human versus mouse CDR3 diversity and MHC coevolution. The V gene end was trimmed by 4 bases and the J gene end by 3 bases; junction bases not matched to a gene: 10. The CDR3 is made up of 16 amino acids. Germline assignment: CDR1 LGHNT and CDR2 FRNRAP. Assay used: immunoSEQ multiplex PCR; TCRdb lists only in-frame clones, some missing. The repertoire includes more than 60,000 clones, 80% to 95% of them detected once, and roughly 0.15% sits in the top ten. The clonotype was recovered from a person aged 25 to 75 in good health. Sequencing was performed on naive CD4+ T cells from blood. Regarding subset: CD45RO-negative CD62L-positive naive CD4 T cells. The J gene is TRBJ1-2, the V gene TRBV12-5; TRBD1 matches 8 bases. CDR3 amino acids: CASGWTTGGAHYGYTF. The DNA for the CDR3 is TGTGCTAGTGGTTGGACAACAGGGGGAGCCCACTATGGCTACACCTTC. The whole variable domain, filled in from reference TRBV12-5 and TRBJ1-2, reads DARVTQTPRHKVTEMGQEVTMRCQPILGHNTVFWYRQTMMQGLELLAYFRNRAPLDDSGMPKDRFSAEMPDATLATLKIQPSEPRDSAVYFCASGWTTGGAHYGYTFGSGTRLTVV.